The present T cell receptor (beta chain) was sequenced within a study of vaccination and CD4 T cells after COVID-19. The CDR3 runs to 15 residues. Germline V CDR1 and CDR2: MNHEY, SVGAGI. V was pared by 0 bases and J by 1 base, with 9 bases between. Points on this clonotype: Its antigen is not identified.

The Oncomine TCR Beta short-read assay sequenced DNA from cultured CD4+ T cells. TCRdb passed the PCR reads through MiXCR, listing each CDR3 protein once. The data contain 8,500 to 14,000 distinct CDR3 sequences, approximately 40% of them singletons. The treatment denotes: roughly 11-day PBMC culture with coronavirus spike peptide pools or control peptides (ViraFEST assay). The V call is TRBV6-5, the J call TRBJ2-5, with D tentatively TRBD1 (6 bases). The material sequenced was CD4+ T cells from blood, cultured in vitro. The sequence was collected from a human donor who had recovered from COVID-19. The CDR3 loop reads CASSYSPRGQETQYF. The CDR3 nucleotides are TGTGCCAGCAGTTACTCGCCCAGGGGCCAAGAGACCCAGTACTTC.